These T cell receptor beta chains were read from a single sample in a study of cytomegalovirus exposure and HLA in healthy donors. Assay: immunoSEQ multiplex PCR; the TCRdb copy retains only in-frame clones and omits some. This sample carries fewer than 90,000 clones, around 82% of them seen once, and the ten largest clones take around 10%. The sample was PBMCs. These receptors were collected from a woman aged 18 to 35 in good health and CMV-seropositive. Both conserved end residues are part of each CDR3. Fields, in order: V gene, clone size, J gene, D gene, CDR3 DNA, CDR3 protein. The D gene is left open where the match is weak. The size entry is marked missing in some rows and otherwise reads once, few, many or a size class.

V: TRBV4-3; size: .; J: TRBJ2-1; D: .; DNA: TGCGCCAGCAGCCAAGCTTTGACTTCGGCCGATGAGCAGTTCTTC; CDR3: CASSQALTSADEQFF
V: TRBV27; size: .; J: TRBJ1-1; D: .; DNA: TGTGCCAGCAGTTTATCCACCCGGGGGGAGGAAGCTTTCTTT; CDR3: CASSLSTRGEEAFF
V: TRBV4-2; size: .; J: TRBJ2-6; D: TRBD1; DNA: TGTGCCAGCAGCCAAGAGGTCGGGGGCAGGGGGCATCATTCCTCTGGGGCCAACGTCCTGACTTTC; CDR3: CASSQEVGGRGHHSSGANVLTF
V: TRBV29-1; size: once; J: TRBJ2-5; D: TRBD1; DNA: TGCAGCGCGGTACAGGGGGCTCGTGGGGAGACCCAGTACTTC; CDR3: CSAVQGARGETQYF
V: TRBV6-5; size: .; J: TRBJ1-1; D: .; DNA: TGTGCCAGCAGTTACAGCCGGTTGATAACCAACACTGAAGCTTTCTTT; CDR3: CASSYSRLITNTEAFF
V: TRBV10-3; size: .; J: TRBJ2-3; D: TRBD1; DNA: TGTGCCATCACTCACGAGACAGGGTCAGATACGCAGTATTTT; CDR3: CAITHETGSDTQYF
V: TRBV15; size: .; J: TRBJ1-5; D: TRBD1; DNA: TGTGCCACCACCAGGGGACAGCCTAAGGTGGGCAATCAGCCCCAGCATTTT; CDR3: CATTRGQPKVGNQPQHF
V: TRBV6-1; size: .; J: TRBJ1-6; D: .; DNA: TGTGCCAGCAGGGACACTTCACCCCTCCACTTT; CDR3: CASRDTSPLHF
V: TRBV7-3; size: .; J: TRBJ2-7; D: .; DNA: TGTGCCAGCAGCTTAACGGTGACAGGCGCCTACGAGCAGTACTTC; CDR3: CASSLTVTGAYEQYF
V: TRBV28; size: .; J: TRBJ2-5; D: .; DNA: TGTGCCAGCAGCCGCGTGCGGGACTCCCAAGAGACCCAGTACTTC; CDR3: CASSRVRDSQETQYF
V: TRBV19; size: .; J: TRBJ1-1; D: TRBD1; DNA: TGTGCCAGTAGGCCGACAGGGGACACTGAAGCTTTCTTT; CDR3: CASRPTGDTEAFF
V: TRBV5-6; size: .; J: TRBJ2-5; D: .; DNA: TGTGCCAGCAGCTTCGTCACAGGTCAAGAGACCCAGTACTTC; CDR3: CASSFVTGQETQYF
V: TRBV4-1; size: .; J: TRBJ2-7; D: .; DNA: TGCGCCAGCAGCCAAGATTCATTCGGGGTTTGGGAGCAGTACTTC; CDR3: CASSQDSFGVWEQYF
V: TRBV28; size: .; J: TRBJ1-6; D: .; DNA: TGTGCCAGCACCGACCGGGGGCCCCTCCACTTT; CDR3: CASTDRGPLHF
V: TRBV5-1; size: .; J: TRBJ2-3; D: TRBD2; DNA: TGCGCCAGCAGCTTACTAGCGGCCACAGATACGCAGTATTTT; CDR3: CASSLLAATDTQYF
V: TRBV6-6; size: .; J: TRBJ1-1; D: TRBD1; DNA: TGTGCCAGCAGCGGACAGGACACTGAAGCTTTCTTT; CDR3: CASSGQDTEAFF
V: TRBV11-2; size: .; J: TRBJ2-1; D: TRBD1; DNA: TGTGCCAGCAGCACCGGACAGGGAAATGAGCAGTTCTTC; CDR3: CASSTGQGNEQFF
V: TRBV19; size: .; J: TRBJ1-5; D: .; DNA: TGTGCCACCCAAGGGGGTCGCAATCAGCCCCAGCATTTT; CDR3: CATQGGRNQPQHF
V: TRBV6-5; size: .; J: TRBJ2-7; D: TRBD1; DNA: TGTGCCAGCAGTTACAGCAGGGGGCAACACGAGCAGTACTTC; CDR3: CASSYSRGQHEQYF
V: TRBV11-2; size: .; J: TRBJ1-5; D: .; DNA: TGTGCCAGCAGCTTAAGTTATGACAGTTGGGCCCAGCATTTT; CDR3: CASSLSYDSWAQHF
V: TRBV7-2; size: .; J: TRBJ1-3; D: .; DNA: TGTGCCAGCAGCGCCTCAGGAAGACCAAACACCATATATTTT; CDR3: CASSASGRPNTIYF
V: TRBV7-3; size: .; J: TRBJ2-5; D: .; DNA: TGTGCCAGCAGCTTACGGGGAAGAGAGACCCAGTACTTC; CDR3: CASSLRGRETQYF